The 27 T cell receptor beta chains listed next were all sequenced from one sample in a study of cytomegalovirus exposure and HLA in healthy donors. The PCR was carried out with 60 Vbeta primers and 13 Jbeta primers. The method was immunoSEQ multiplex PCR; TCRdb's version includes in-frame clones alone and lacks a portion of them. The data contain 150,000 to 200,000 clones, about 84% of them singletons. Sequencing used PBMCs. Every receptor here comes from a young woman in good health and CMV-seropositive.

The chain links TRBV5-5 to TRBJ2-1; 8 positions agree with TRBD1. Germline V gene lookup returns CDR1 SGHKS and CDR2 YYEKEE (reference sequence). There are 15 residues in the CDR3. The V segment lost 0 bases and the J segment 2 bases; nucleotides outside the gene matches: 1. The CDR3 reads CASSLETGAYNEQFF. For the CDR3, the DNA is TGTGCCAGCAGCTTGGAGACAGGGGCCTACAATGAGCAGTTCTTC.

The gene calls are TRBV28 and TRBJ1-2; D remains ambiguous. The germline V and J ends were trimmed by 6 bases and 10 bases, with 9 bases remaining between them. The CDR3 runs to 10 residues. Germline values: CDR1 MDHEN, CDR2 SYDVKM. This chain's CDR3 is CASRQVNYTF. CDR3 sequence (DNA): TGTGCCAGCAGGCAGGTGAACTACACCTTC.

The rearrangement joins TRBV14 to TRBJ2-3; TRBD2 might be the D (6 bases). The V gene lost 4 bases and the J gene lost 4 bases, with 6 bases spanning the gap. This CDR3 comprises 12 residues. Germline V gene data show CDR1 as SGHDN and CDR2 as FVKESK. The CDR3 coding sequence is TGTGCCAGCAGCCGGGGGGCAGATACGCAGTATTTT. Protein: CASSRGADTQYF.

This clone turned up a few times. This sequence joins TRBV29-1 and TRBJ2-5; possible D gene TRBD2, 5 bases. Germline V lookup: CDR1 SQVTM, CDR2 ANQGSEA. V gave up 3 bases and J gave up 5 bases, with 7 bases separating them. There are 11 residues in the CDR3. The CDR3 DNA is TGCAGCGTTGAGCGCGGGGAGACCCAGTACTTC. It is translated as CSVERGETQYF.

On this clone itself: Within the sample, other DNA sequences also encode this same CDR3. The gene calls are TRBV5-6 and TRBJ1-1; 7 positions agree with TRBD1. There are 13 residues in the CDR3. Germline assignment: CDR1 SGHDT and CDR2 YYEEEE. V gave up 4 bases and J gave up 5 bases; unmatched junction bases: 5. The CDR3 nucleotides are TGTGCCAGCAGCCGACAGGGAGTGACTGAAGCTTTCTTT. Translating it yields CASSRQGVTEAFF.

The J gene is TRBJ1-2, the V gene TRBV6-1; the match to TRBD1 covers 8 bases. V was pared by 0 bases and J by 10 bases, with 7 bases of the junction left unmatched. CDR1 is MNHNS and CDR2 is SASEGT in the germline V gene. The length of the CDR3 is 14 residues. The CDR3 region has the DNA TGTGCCAGCAGTGAAGCGGCAGGGGGCGCCGACTACACCTTC. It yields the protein CASSEAAGGADYTF.

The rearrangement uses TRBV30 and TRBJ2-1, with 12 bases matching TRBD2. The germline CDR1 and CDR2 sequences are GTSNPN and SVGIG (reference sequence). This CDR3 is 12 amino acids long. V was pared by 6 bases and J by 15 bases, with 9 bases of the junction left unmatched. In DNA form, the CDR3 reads TGTGCCTGCCTGACTAGCGGGGGCCGTTGGTTCTTC. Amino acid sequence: CACLTSGGRWFF. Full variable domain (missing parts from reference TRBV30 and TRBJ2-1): SQTIHQWPATLVQPVGSPLSLECTVEGTSNPNLYWYRQAAGRGLQLLFYSVGIGQISSEVPQNLSASRPQDRQFILSSKKLLLSDSGFYLCACLTSGGRWFFGPGTRLTVL.

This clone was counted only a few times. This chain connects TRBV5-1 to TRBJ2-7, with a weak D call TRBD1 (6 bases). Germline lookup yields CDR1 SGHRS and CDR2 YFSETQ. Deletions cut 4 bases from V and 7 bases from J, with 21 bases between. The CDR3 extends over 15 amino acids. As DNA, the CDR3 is TGCGCCAGCAGCCCCGTCCGGGACACCGCCGGGGAGCAGTACTTC. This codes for CASSPVRDTAGEQYF.

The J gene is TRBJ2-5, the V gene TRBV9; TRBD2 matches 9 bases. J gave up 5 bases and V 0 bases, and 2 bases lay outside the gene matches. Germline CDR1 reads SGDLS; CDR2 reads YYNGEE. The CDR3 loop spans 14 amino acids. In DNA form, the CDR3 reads TGTGCCAGCAGCGTAGGAGGACTAGCGGAGACCCAGTACTTC. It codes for CASSVGGLAETQYF.

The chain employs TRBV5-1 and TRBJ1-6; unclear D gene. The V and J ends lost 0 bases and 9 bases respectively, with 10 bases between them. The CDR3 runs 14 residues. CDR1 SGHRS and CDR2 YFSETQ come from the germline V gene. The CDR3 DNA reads TGCGCCAGCAGCTTGGTGGTCAGCGGTTCACCCCTCCACTTT. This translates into CASSLVVSGSPLHF.

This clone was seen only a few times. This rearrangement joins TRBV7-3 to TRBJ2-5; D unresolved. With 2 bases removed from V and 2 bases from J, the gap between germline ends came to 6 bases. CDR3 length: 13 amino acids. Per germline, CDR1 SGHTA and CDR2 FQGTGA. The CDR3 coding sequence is TGTGCCAGCAGCTTAGACTCACAAGAGACCCAGTACTTC. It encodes CASSLDSQETQYF.

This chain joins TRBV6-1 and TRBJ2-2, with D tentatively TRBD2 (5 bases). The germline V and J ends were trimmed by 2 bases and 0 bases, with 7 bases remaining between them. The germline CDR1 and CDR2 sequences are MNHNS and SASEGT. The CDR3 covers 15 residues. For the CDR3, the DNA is TGTGCCAGCAGTGAACGGGGTTCGAACACCGGGGAGCTGTTTTTT. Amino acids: CASSERGSNTGELFF.

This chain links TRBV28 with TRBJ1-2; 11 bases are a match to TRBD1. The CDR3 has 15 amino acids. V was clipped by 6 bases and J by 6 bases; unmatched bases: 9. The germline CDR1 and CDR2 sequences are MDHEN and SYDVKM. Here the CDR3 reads CASRPARDRGDGYTF. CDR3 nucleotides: TGTGCCAGCAGGCCCGCCCGGGACAGGGGGGATGGCTACACCTTC.

CDR3 bases: TGTGCCAGCAGCTCCCCGGGAGGCAGGGGAAACACCATATATTTT. Its translation: CASSSPGGRGNTIYF. This chain uses TRBV11-2 with TRBJ1-3, with D unresolved. Germline V gene sequence: CDR1 SGHAT, CDR2 FQNNGV. Trimming stripped 4 bases from V and 4 bases from J, with 14 bases between. This CDR3 is 15 amino acids long.

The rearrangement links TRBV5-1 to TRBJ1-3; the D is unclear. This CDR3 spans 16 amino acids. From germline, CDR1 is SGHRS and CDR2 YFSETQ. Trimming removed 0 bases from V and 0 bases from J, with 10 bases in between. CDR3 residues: CASSLAGSSSGNTIYF. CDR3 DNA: TGCGCCAGCAGCTTGGCCGGGAGTAGCTCTGGAAACACCATATATTTT. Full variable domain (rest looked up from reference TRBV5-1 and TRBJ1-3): KAGVTQTPRYLIKTRGQQVTLSCSPISGHRSVSWYQQTPGQGLQFLFEYFSETQRNKGNFPGRFSGRQFSNSRSEMNVSTLELGDSALYLCASSLAGSSSGNTIYFGEGSWLTVV.

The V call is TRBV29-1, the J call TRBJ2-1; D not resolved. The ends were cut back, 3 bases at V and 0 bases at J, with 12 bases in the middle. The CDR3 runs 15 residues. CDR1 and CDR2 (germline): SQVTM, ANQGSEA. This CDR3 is CSVDHVGSSYNEQFF. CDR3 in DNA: TGCAGCGTTGATCACGTTGGTAGCTCCTACAATGAGCAGTTCTTC.

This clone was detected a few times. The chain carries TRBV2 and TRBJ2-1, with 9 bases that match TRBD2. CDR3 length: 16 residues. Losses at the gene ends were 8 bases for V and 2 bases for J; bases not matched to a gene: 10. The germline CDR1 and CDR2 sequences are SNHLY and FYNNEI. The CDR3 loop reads CASPAGGGGAYNEQFF. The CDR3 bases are TGTGCCAGCCCCGCTGGTGGCGGGGGGGCCTACAATGAGCAGTTCTTC.

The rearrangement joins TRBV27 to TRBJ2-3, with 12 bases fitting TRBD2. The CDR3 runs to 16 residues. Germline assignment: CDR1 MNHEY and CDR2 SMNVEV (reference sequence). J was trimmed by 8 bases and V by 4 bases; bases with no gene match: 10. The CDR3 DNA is TGTGCCAGCAGTTCTGCGACTAGCGGGGGCCCAGGTACGCAGTATTTT. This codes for CASSSATSGGPGTQYF.

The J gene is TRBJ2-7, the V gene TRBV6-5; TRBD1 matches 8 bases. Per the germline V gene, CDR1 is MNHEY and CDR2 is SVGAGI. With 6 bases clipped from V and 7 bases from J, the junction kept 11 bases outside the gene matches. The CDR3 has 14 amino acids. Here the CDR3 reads CASSRGSDREEQYF. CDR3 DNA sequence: TGTGCCAGCAGCCGAGGCTCGGACAGGGAGGAGCAGTACTTC.

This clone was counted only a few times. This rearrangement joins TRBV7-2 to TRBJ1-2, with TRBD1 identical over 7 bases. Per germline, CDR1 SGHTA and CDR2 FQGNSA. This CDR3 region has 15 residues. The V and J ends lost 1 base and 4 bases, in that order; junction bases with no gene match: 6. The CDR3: CASSLEGQMGYGYTF. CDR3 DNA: TGTGCCAGCAGCTTAGAGGGACAGATGGGCTATGGCTACACCTTC.

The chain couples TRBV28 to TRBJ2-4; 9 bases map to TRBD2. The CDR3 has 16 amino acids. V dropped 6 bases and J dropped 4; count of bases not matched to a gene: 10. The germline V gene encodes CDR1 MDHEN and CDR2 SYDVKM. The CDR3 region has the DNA TGTGCCAGCAGAGAGGCGGGAGGGGTTGTTAAAAACATTCAGTACTTC. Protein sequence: CASREAGGVVKNIQYF.

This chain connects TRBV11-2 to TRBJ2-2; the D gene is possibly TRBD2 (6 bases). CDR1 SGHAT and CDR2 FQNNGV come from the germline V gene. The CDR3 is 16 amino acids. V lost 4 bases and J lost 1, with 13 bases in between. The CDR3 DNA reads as TGTGCCAGCAGCTCCCTAGCGACATTGAACACCGGGGAGCTGTTTTTT. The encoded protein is CASSSLATLNTGELFF.

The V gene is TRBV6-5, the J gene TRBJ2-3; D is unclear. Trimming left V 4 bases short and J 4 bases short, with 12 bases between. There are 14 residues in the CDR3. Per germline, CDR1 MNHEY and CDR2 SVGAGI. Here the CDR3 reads CASSSTPFSDTQYF. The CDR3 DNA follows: TGTGCCAGCAGTTCGACTCCTTTCTCAGATACGCAGTATTTT.

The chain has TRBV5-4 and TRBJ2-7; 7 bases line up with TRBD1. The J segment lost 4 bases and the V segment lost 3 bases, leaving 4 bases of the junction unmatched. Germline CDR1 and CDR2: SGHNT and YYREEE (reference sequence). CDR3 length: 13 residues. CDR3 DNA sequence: TGTGCCAGCAGCTGGGGGACAGCATACGAGCAGTACTTC. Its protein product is CASSWGTAYEQYF. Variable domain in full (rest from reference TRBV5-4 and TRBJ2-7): ETGVTQSPTHLIKTRGQQVTLRCSSQSGHNTVSWYQQALGQGPQFIFQYYREEENGRGNFPPRFSGLQFPNYSSELNVNALELDDSALYLCASSWGTAYEQYFGPGTRLTVT.

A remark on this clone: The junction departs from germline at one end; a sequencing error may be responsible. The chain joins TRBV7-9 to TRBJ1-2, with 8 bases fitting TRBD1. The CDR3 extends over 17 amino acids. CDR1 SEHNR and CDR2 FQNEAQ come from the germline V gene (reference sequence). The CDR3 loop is CSSSSGTGLVPNYGYTF. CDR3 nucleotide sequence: TGTTCCAGCAGCTCAGGGACAGGTTTAGTTCCCAACTATGGCTACACCTTC.

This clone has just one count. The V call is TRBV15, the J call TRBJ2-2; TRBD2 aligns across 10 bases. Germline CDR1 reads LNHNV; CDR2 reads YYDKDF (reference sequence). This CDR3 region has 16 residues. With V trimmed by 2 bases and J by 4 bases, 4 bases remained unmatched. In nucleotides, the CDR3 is TGTGCCACCAGCAGACTAGCGGGAGACCTCACCGGGGAGCTGTTTTTT. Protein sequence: CATSRLAGDLTGELFF.

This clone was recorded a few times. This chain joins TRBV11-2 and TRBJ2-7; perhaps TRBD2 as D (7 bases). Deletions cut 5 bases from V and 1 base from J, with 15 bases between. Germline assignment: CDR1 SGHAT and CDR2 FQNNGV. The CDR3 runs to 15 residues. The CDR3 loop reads CASSQGGGASYEQYF. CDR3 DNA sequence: TGTGCCAGCAGCCAGGGTGGGGGGGCGTCCTACGAGCAGTACTTC.